This TCR beta chain was recorded in a study of T cells in Graves' hyperthyroidism and ophthalmopathy. Study observations and caveats: Most expanded thyroid clonotypes above 0.001 recurred in blood.

Amplification of TCR beta CDR3 regions used RNA as the template. First-round RT-PCR targeting the TCR CDR3 was performed with the HTBI primer set. One entry per CDR3 protein, called by TCRdb with MiXCR from the multiplex PCR reads. The sample has approximately 400,000 distinct CDR3 sequences, about 20% seen once. This clonotype was detected ten times or more. Its antigen is unknown. CDR1 is SNHLY and CDR2 is FYNNEI in the germline V gene. V was shortened by 8 bases and J by 6 bases, with 10 bases between the two germline ends. The CDR3 has 11 residues. The specimen was blood. The clonotype was recovered from a woman between 18 and 29 years old with Graves' hyperthyroidism. This chain connects TRBV2 to TRBJ2-5; D is ambiguous. The CDR3 loop reads CASERFQTQYF. In DNA form, the CDR3 reads TGTGCCAGCGAGCGTTTTCAGACCCAGTACTTC.